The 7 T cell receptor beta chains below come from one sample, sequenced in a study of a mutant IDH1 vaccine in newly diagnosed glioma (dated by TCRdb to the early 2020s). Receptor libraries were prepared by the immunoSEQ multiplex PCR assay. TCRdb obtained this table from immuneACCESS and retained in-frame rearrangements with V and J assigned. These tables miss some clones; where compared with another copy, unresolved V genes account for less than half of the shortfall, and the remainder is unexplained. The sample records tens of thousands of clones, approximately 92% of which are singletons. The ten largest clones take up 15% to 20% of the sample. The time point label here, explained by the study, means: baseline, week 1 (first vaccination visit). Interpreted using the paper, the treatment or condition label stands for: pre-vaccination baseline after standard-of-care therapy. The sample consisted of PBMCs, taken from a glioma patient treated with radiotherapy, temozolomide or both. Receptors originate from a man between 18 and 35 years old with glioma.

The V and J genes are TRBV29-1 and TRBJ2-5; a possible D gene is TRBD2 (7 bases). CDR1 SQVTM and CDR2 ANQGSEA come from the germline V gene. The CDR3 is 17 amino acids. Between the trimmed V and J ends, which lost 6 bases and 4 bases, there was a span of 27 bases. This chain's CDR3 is CSVARGGGGQGPETQYF. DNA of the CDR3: TGCAGCGTCGCTCGCGGAGGGGGGGGTCAGGGGCCAGAGACCCAGTACTTC.

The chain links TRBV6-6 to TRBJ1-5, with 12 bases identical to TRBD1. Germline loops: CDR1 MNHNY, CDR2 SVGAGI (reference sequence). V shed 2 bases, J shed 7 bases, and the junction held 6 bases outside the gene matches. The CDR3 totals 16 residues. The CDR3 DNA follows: TGTGCCAGCAGTTACCGGGACAGGGGGCGCGGGCAGCCCCAGCATTTT. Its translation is CASSYRDRGRGQPQHF.

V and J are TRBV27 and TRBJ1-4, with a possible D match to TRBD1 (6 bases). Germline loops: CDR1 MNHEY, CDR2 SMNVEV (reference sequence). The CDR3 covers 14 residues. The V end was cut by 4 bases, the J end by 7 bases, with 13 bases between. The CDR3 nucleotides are TGTGCCAGCAGTTCCCAGGGGTGGATTGAAAAACTGTTTTTT. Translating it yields CASSSQGWIEKLFF.

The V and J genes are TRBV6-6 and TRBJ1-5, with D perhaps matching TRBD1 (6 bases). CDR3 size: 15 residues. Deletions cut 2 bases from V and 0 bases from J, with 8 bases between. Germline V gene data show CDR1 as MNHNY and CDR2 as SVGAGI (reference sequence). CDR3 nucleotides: TGTGCCAGCAGTTACGGGGGCTATAGCAATCAGCCCCAGCATTTT. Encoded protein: CASSYGGYSNQPQHF.

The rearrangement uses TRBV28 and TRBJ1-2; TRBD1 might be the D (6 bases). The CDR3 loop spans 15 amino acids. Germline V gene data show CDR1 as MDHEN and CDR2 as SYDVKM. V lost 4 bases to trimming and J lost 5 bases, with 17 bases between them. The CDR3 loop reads CASSSWGDIQYGYTF. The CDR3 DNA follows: TGTGCCAGCAGTTCCTGGGGGGACATTCAATATGGCTACACCTTC.

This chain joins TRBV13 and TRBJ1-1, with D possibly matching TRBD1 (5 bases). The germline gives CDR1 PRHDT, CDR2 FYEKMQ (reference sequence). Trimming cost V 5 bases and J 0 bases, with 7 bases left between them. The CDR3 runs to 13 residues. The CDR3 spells CASSPTVNTEAFF. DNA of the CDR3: TGTGCCAGCAGCCCGACAGTGAACACTGAAGCTTTCTTT.

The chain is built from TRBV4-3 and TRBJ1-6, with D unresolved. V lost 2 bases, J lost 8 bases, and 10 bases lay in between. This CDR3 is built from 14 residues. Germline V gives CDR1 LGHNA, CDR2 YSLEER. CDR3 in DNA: TGCGCCAGCAGCCAAAGAGCGGGCGATTCACCCCTCCACTTT. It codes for CASSQRAGDSPLHF.